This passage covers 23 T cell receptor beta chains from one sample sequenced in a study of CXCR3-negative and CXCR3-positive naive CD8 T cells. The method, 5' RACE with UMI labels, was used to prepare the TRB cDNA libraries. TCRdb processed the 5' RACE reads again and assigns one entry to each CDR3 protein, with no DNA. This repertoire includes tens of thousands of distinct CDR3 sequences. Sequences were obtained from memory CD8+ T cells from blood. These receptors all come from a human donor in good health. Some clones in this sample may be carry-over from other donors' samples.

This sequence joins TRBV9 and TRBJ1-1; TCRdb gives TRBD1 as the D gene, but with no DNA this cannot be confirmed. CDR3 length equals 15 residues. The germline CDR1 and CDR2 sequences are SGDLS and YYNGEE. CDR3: CASSMGQSMNTEAFF.

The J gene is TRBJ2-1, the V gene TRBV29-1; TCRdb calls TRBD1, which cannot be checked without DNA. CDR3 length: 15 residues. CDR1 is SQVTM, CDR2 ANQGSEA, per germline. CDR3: CSVEGGQEGYNEQFF.

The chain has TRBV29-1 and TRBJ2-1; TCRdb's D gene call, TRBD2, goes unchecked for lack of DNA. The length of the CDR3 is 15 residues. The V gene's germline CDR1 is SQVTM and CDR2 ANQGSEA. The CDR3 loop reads CSVEGLAGPYNEQFF.

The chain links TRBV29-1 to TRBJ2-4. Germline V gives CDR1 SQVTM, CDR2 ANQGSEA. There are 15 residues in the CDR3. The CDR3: CSVERTEGAKNIQYF.

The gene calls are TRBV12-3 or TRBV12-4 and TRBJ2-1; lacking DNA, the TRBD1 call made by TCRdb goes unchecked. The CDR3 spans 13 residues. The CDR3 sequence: CASSETGGNEQFF.

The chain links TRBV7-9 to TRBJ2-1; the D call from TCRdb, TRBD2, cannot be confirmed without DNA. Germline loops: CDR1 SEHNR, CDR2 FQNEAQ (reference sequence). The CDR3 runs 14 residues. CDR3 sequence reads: CASSLGLAPREQFF. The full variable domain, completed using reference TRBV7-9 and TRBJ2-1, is DTGVSQNPRHKITKRGQNVTFRCDPISEHNRLYWYRQTLGQGPEFLTYFQNEAQLEKSRLLSDRFSAERPKGSFSTLEIQRTEQGDSAMYLCASSLGLAPREQFFGPGTRLTVL.

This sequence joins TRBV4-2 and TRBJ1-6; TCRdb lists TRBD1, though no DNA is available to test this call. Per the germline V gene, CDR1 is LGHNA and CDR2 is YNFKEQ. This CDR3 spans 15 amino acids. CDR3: CASSRKGGDGSPLHF.

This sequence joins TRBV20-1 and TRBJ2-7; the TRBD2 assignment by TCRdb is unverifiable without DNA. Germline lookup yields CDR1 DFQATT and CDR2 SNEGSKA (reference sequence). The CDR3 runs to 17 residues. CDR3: CSAESSGAGGPSYEQYF.

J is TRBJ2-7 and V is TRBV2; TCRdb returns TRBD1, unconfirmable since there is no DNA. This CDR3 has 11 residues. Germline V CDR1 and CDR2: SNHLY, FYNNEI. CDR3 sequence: CASSGRGEQYF.

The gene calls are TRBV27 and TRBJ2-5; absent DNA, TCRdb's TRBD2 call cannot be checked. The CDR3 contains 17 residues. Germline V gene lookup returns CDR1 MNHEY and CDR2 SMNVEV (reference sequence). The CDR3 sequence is CASSTGTSGGYQETQYF.

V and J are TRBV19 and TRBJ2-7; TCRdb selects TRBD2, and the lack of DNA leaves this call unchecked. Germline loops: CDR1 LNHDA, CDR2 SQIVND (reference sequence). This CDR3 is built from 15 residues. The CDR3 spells CASSAQREGTYEQYF.

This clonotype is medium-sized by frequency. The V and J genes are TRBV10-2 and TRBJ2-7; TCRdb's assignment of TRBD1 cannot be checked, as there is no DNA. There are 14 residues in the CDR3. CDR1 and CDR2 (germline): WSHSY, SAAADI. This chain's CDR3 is CASSSGTPRHEQYF.

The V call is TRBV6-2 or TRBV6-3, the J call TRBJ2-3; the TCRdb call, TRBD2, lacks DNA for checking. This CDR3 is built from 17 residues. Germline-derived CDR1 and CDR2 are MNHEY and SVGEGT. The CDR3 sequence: CASSYSVGSGGRDTQYF.

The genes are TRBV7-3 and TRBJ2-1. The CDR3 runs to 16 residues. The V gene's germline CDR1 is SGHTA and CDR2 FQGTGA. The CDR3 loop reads CASSPDLMSSYNEQFF.

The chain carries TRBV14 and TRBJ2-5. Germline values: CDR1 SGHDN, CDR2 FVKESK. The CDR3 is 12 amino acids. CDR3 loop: CASSQVTMLQYF.

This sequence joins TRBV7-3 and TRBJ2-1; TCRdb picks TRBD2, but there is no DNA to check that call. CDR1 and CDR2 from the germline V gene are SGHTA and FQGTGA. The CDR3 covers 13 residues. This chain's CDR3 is CASSREVNNEQFF.

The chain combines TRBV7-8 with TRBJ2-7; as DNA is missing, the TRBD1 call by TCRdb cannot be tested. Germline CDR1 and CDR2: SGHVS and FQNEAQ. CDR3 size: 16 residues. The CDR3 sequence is CASSLPTGLSSYEQYF.

CDR3 sequence reads: CASSLGRGGYEQYF. This rearrangement joins TRBV5-6 to TRBJ2-7; TCRdb reports TRBD1, a call that lacks DNA to check it against. Germline loops: CDR1 SGHDT, CDR2 YYEEEE. CDR3 length equals 14 residues.

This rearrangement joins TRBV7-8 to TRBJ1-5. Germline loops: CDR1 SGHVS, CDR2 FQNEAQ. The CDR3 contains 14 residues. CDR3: CASSLMGSGQPQHF.

The CDR3 loop is CASSTVGLSYNEQFF. V and J are TRBV28 and TRBJ2-1; TCRdb outputs TRBD2, but without DNA this stays unchecked. The CDR3 extends over 15 amino acids. Germline V CDR1 and CDR2: MDHEN, SYDVKM.

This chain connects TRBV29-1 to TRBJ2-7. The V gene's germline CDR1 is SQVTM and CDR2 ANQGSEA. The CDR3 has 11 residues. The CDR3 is CSATTLYEQYF.

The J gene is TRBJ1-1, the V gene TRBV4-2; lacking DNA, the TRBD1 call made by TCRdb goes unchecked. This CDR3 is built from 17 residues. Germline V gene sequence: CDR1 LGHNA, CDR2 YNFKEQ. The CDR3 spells CASSQPERGSKGTEAFF.

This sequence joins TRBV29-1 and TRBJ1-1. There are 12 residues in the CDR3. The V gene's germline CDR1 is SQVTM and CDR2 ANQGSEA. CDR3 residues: CSGEAGAAEAFF.